This TCR beta chain was sequenced for a study of cytomegalovirus exposure and HLA in healthy donors. Study information: In terms of ancestry, the Caucasian-associated cluster contained around four fifths of the approximately 380 genotyped donors.

Study results and caveats: Associated with HLA alleles at 0.05 false discovery rate in a later analysis were about 17,000 TCR beta sequences.

The CDR3 contains 12 residues. CDR1 is SQVTM and CDR2 is ANQGSEA in the germline V gene. V lost 7 bases and J 3 bases, leaving 13 bases between the germline ends. The PCR contained 60 Vbeta and 13 Jbeta primers. TCRdb's copy holds only in-frame clones and misses some; the assay was immunoSEQ multiplex PCR. The table shows over 150,000 clones, with about 80% occurring only once. In the case of this clone: Its antigen is unidentified.

The receptor was isolated from a woman between 45 and 60 years old in good health and CMV-seropositive. The source material was PBMCs. This sequence joins TRBV29-1 and TRBJ2-7, with D perhaps TRBD1 (5 bases). The CDR3 nucleotides read TGCAGCGCATTCAGGGAAAACTACGAGCAGTACTTC. This translates into CSAFRENYEQYF.